This is a list of T cell receptor beta chains from one sample in a study of cytomegalovirus exposure and HLA in healthy donors. Repertoires were generated with immunoSEQ multiplex PCR, while TCRdb's copy carries only in-frame clones and drops some. This repertoire shows some 250,000 clones, approximately 80% found once; its top ten account for about 7.5%. Input material: PBMCs. Source of these receptors: a woman in her sixties or seventies in good health and CMV-seropositive. The CDR3 runs from the conserved cysteine through the conserved F or W. A D gene is named only where the DNA matches it firmly. A clone size is listed for some rows: how often the clone was seen (once, few, many), or a class if it is expanded.

abundance	v_gene	d_gene	j_gene	CDR3nt	CDR3aa
-	TRBV6-5	-	TRBJ2-7	TGTGCCAGCAGTCCCGGTTATCCGGGAGAGACCGAGCAGTACTTC	CASSPGYPGETEQYF
-	TRBV29-1	TRBD1	TRBJ2-2	TGCAGCGTGACCGGGACAGCGAACACCGGGGAGCTGTTTTTT	CSVTGTANTGELFF
-	TRBV15	-	TRBJ1-5	TGTGCCACCAGCAGAGGGGCAGGCAGGCATCAGCCCCAGCATTTT	CATSRGAGRHQPQHF
-	TRBV27	TRBD2	TRBJ2-3	TGTGCCAGCAGTTTATTCTTTGGCGGGCGGGGGGCAGATACGCAGTATTTT	CASSLFFGGRGADTQYF
-	TRBV7-9	-	TRBJ2-7	TGTGCCAGCAGCTTATTACCGGGACTCAAAAGTCGGGACGAGCAGTACTTC	CASSLLPGLKSRDEQYF
-	TRBV27	TRBD2	TRBJ2-1	TGTGCCAGCAGTTTAGGGACTAGCGGGGATGAGCAGTTCTTC	CASSLGTSGDEQFF
-	TRBV5-1	TRBD1	TRBJ1-1	TGCGCCAGCAGCTTGGTGGCAGGGGGGAACACTGAAGCTTTCTTT	CASSLVAGGNTEAFF
-	TRBV29-1	TRBD1	TRBJ1-1	TGCAGCGTTTCACAGGGGATGAACACTGAAGCTTTCTTT	CSVSQGMNTEAFF
-	TRBV9	TRBD2	TRBJ2-1	TGTGCCAGCAGCGTACTAGCGGGAGTTGGTAATGAGCAGTTCTTC	CASSVLAGVGNEQFF
-	TRBV9	-	TRBJ1-5	TGTGCCAGCAGCGTATCCCCCGATCAGCCCCAGCATTTT	CASSVSPDQPQHF
-	TRBV10-3	-	TRBJ2-6	TGTGCCACTTACTCTGGGGCCAACGTCCTGACTTTC	CATYSGANVLTF
-	TRBV7-3	-	TRBJ1-1	TGTGCCAGCAGCCCCCCCCCGCCGTCTGAGGCTTTCTTT	CASSPPPPSEAFF
-	TRBV18	TRBD2	TRBJ2-7	TGTGCCAGCTCACCAGAGAGGGCCAGGGAGGGCGAGCAGTACTTC	CASSPERAREGEQYF
-	TRBV2	TRBD1	TRBJ2-1	TGTGCCAGCAGTACCCGGGACAGGGTCTACAATGAGCAGTTCTTC	CASSTRDRVYNEQFF
-	TRBV5-1	-	TRBJ1-3	TGCGCCAGCAGCCCAGGGACTTCCTCTGGAAACACCATATATTTT	CASSPGTSSGNTIYF
-	TRBV4-1	-	TRBJ2-3	TGCGCCAGCAGCCAAGGCGGCGGGATGGTCTCAGATACGCAGTATTTT	CASSQGGGMVSDTQYF
-	TRBV5-6	TRBD1	TRBJ2-7	TGTGCCAGCAGCCCCCAGACAGGGAGCTCCTACGAGCAGTACTTC	CASSPQTGSSYEQYF
-	TRBV9	TRBD2	TRBJ2-2	TGTGCCAGCAGCGTAGATGGGGCTAGCGGGGTCACCGGGGAGCTGTTTTTT	CASSVDGASGVTGELFF
-	TRBV7-9	TRBD1	TRBJ1-1	TGTGCCAGCAGCAGAAGCAAGGGACAGATCAACATGAACACTGAAGCTTTCTTT	CASSRSKGQINMNTEAFF
-	TRBV7-2	-	TRBJ1-5	TGTGCCAGCAGCGCGACAGCTAGCAATCAGCCCCAGCATTTT	CASSATASNQPQHF
-	TRBV7-9	TRBD1	TRBJ1-5	TGTGCCAGCAGCTTAACAGGGGGCTCGAATCAGCCCCAGCATTTT	CASSLTGGSNQPQHF
-	TRBV6-5	TRBD1	TRBJ2-6	TGTGCCAGCAGTTACGGGACAGCTGGGGCCAACGTCCTGACTTTC	CASSYGTAGANVLTF
-	TRBV9	TRBD2	TRBJ2-3	TGTGCCAGCAGCGTAGGGCCCAGCGGGAGGACAGATACGCAGTATTTT	CASSVGPSGRTDTQYF
few	TRBV5-4	TRBD2	TRBJ2-1	TGTGCCAGCAGGGAGAGGACTAGCGGGAGAAATGAGCAGTTCTTC	CASRERTSGRNEQFF
-	TRBV5-6	-	TRBJ2-7	TGTGCCAGCAGCCGTCACCCAGGGGACGAGCAGTACTTC	CASSRHPGDEQYF
-	TRBV19	TRBD2	TRBJ2-7	TGTGCCAGTAGTATAGCGGGAGGGCCCCACGAGCAGTACTTC	CASSIAGGPHEQYF
-	TRBV5-1	-	TRBJ2-2	TGCGCCAGCAGCTTTGGGGGGACAGCGCGGAACACCGGGGAGCTGTTTTTT	CASSFGGTARNTGELFF
-	TRBV5-4	TRBD1	TRBJ2-2	TGTGCCAGCACCACCCCCGGGACAGGGGGGTTCGGGGAGCTGTTTTTT	CASTTPGTGGFGELFF
few	TRBV2	TRBD1	TRBJ1-4	TGTGCCAGCAGAAGGGACAGGGTGGAAGAAAAACTGTTTTTT	CASRRDRVEEKLFF
-	TRBV7-9	-	TRBJ2-7	TGTGCCAGCAGCTTCCAATCCTACGAGCAGTACTTC	CASSFQSYEQYF
few	TRBV18	-	TRBJ2-7	TGTGCCAGCTCCCAAGCCAAGGGGGTTGACGAGCAGTACTTC	CASSQAKGVDEQYF
-	TRBV14	TRBD2	TRBJ2-5	TGTGCCAGCAGCCAAGAACGCCGTCTAGCGGGGCAAGAGACCCAGTACTTC	CASSQERRLAGQETQYF
-	TRBV4-1	-	TRBJ2-2	TGCGCCAGCAGCCAAGATAGACGGGGGGCAGGAGGGGAGCTGTTTTTT	CASSQDRRGAGGELFF
-	TRBV6-6	-	TRBJ2-7	TGTGCCAGCATCCCCCTCCTCGACAGCACCTACGAGCAGTACTTC	CASIPLLDSTYEQYF
-	TRBV5-1	-	TRBJ1-3	TGCGCCAGCAGCTTGGCAGGAATTGCAGGCGGAAACACCATATATTTT	CASSLAGIAGGNTIYF
-	TRBV19	TRBD2	TRBJ2-7	TGTGCCAGCCAGACCGTTATTGGGCCAGCGGGAGTCTACGAGCAGTACTTC	CASQTVIGPAGVYEQYF
-	TRBV28	TRBD1	TRBJ1-2	TGTGCCAGCAGTCGCGGGACAGGGGCCCACTATGGCTACACCTTC	CASSRGTGAHYGYTF
-	TRBV7-9	-	TRBJ1-1	TGTTCCAGCAGCTTAGGCGGGGAGGAAGCTTTCTTT	CSSSLGGEEAFF
-	TRBV9	TRBD1	TRBJ2-3	TGTGCCAGCAGCGTAGGGACAGGGGGCGTAAATACGCAGTATTTT	CASSVGTGGVNTQYF
-	TRBV7-3	-	TRBJ2-1	TGTGCCAGCAGCTCGGTTTCAGAGGGAGAGCAGTTCTTC	CASSSVSEGEQFF
-	TRBV5-1	TRBD2	TRBJ2-3	TGCGCCAGCAGCACGGGAGGGCTAGCGGGGATCACAGATACGCAGTATTTT	CASSTGGLAGITDTQYF